In this sample, the clone carrying this TCR beta chain turned up a few times. Its antigen is currently unknown. Study outcomes and limitations: The larger cohort examined one V-J beta rearrangement, not whole repertoires. Tumor Treg TCRs overlapped most with tumor naive CD4+ cells.

CDR3 size: 15 residues. The V end lost 2 bases, the J end lost 5 bases, and 15 bases lay between the germline ends. Germline V gene lookup returns CDR1 MNHNS and CDR2 SASEGT. Semi-nested PCR with Nested Universal Primer A followed constant-region reverse priming of full-length variable regions. Using its own MiXCR run on the 5' RACE reads, TCRdb lists one record per CDR3 protein. This table has fewer than 40,000 distinct CDR3 sequences, approximately 25% appearing once. This chain uses TRBV6-1 with TRBJ1-1, with D maybe TRBD1 (6 bases). The sequence was obtained from a female donor with breast cancer. The sequenced sample consisted of memory CD4+ T cells sorted from blood. Noted subset: memory CD4+ T cells, CD4+CD45RO+CD25-. CDR3 bases: TGTGCCAGCAGTGAAAGCGGACAGCGTTTGACTGAAGCTTTCTTT. Its protein product is CASSESGQRLTEAFF.